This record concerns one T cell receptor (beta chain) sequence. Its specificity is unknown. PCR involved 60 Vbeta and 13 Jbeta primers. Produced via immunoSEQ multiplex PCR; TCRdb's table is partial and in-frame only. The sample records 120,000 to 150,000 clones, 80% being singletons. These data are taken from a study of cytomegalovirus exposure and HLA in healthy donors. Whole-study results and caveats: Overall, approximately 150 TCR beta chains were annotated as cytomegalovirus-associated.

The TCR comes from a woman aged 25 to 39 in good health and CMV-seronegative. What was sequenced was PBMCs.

CDR3 coding DNA: TGTGCCAGCAAAACAGGGTGGGTGACAGATACGCAGTATTTT. This codes for CASKTGWVTDTQYF. The V call is TRBV2, the J call TRBJ2-3; maybe TRBD1 (6 bases). Germline CDR1 reads SNHLY; CDR2 reads FYNNEI. V was clipped by 7 bases and J by 3 bases, with 14 bases between them. The CDR3 is made up of 14 amino acids.